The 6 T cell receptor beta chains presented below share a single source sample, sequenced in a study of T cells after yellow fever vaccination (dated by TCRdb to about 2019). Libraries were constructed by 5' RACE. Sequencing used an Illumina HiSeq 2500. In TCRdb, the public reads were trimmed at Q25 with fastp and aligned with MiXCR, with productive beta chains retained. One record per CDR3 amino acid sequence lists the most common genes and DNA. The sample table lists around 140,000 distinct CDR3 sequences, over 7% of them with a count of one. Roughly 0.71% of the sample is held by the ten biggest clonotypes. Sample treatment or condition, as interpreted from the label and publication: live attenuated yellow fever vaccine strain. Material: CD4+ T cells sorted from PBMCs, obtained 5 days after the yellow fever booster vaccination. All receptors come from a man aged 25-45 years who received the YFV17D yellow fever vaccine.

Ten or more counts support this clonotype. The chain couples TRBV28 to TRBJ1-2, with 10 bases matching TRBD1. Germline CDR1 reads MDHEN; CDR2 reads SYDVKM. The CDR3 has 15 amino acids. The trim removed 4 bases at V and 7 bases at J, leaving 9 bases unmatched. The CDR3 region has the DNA TGTGCCAGCAGTTCCCAGACAGGGGGCGGCCGTGGCTACACCTTC. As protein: CASSSQTGGGRGYTF.

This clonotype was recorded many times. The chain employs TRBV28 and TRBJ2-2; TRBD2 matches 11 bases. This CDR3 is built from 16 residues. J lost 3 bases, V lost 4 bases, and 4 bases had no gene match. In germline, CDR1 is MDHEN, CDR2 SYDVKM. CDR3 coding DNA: TGTGCCAGCAGTTCTAGCGGGAGGAGGTACACCGGGGAGCTGTTTTTT. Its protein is CASSSSGRRYTGELFF.

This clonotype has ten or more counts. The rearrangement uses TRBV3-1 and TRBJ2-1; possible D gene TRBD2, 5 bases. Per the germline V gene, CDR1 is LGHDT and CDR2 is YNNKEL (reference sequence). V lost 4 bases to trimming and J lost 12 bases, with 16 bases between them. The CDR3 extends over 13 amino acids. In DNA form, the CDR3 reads TGTGCCAGCAGCCCGGACCCTGCTCGGGGGCAGTTCTTC. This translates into CASSPDPARGQFF.

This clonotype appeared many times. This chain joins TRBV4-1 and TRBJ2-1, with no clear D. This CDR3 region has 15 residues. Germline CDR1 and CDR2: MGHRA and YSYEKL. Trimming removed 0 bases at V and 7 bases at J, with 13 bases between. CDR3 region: CASSQEWSGPNEQFF. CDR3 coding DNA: TGCGCCAGCAGCCAAGAGTGGTCGGGCCCAAATGAGCAGTTCTTC.

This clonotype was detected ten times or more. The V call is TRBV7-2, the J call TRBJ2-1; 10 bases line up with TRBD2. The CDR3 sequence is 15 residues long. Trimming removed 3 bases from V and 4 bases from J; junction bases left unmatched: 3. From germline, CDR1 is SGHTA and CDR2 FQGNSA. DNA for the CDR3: TGTGCCAGCAGCTTTATAGCGGGGGGATACAATGAGCAGTTCTTC. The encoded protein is CASSFIAGGYNEQFF.

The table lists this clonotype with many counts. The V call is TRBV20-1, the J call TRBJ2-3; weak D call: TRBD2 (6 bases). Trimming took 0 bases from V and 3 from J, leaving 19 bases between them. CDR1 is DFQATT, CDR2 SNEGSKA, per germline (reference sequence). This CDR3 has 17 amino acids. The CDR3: CSARDLSSQGGTDTQYF. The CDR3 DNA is TGCAGTGCTAGAGATCTTTCCAGTCAGGGAGGTACAGATACGCAGTATTTT.